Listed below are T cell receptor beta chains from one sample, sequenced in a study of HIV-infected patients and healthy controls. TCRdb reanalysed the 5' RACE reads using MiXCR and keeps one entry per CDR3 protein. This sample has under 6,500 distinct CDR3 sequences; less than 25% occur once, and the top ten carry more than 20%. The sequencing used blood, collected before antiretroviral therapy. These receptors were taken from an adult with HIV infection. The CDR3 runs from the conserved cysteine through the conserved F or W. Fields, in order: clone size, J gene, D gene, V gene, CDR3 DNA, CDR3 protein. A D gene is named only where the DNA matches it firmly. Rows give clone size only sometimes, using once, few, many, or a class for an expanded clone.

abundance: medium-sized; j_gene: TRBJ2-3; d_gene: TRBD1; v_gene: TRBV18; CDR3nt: TGTGCCAGCTCTAACCGGGGACAGAACACAGATACGCAGTATTTT; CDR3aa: CASSNRGQNTDTQYF
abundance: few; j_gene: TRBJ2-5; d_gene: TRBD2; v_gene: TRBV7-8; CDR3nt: TGTGCCAGCAACCTAGCAGCGGGGCAAGAGACCCAGTACTTC; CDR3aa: CASNLAAGQETQYF
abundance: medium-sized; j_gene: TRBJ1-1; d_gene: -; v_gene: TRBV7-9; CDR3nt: TGTGCCAGCAGACGGAACACTGAAGCTTTCTTT; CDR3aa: CASRRNTEAFF
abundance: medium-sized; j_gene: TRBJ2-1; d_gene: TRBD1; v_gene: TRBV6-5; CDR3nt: TGTGCCAGCAGACGACAGGGGGGAAATGAGCAGTTCTTC; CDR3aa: CASRRQGGNEQFF
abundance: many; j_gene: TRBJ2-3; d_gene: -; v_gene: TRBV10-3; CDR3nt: TGTGCCATCAGTGGCCCGCCCGAGGATACGCAGTATTTT; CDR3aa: CAISGPPEDTQYF
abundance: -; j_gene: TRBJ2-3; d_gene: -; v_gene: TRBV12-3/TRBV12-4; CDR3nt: TGCGCCAGAAGTTCCACGGGACTTCGCACAGATACGCAGTATTTT; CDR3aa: CARSSTGLRTDTQYF
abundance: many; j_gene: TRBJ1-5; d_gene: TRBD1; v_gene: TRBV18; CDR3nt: TGTGCCAGCTCACCACTCGGGGCAGGGGGTAATCAGCCCCAGCATTTT; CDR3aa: CASSPLGAGGNQPQHF
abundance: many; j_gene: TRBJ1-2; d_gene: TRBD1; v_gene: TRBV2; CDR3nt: TGTGCCAGCAGTCAACCGGGACAGGTCTTTGGCTACACCTTC; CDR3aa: CASSQPGQVFGYTF
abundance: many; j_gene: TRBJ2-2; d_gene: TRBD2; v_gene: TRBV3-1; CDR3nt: TGTGCCAGCAGCCAATTACCGTGGACTAGCGCCGGGGAGCTGTTTTTT; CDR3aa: CASSQLPWTSAGELFF
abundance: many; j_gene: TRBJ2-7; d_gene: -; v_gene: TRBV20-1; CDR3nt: TGCAGTGCTAGAGACTGGACAGTCCCCTACGAGCAGTACTTC; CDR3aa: CSARDWTVPYEQYF
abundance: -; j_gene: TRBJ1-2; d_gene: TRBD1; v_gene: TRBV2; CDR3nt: TGTGCCAGCATCATGACAGGGAGCTATGGCTACACCTTC; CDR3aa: CASIMTGSYGYTF
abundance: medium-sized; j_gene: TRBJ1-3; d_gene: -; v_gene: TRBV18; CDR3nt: TGTGCCAGCTCACCCGCTAACACCATATATTTT; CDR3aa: CASSPANTIYF
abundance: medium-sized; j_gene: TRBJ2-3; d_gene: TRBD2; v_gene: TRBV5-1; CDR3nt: TGCGCCAGCCGCGGGGGGCCAGGAGATACGCAGTATTTT; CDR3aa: CASRGGPGDTQYF
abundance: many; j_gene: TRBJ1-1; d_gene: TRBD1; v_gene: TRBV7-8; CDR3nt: TGTGCCAGCAGCCCACGGACAGGGGAAATTGAAGCTTTCTTT; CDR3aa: CASSPRTGEIEAFF
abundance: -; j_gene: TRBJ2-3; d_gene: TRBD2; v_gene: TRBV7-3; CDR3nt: TGTGCCAGCAGCTATGGGACTAGCGGGGGCCTAGATACGCAGTATTTT; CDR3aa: CASSYGTSGGLDTQYF
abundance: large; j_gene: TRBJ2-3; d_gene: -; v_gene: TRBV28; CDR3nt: TGTGCCAGCAGTCTTCCCGCGAGCACAGATACGCAGTATTTT; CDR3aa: CASSLPASTDTQYF
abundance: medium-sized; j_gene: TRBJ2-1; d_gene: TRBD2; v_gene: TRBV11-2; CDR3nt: TGTGCCAGCAGCTTTTTAGGACTAGCGGGGGTGGATGAGCAGTTCTTC; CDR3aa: CASSFLGLAGVDEQFF